Listed below are T cell receptor beta chains from one sample, sequenced in a study of multiple sclerosis patients with progressive multifocal leukoencephalopathy. TCRdb keeps only in-frame clones here, not all; method: immunoSEQ multiplex PCR. In the table there are fewer than 35,000 clones, 87% of which are singletons. The material sequenced was PBMCs, taken from a patient treated with natalizumab. The receptors here all came from a human donor with progressive multifocal leukoencephalopathy. Each CDR3 is given without its conserved first and last residue.

J | V | CDR3
TRBJ2-1 | TRBV27 | ASSSILPRAGNEQF
TRBJ1-1 | TRBV10-3 | AISESMTENTEAF
TRBJ2-2 | TRBV2 | ASSRQGRDTGELF
TRBJ1-4 | TRBV5-1 | ASSLAGTGVKLF
TRBJ2-3 | TRBV19 | ASSIGSRGDTDTQY
TRBJ1-1 | TRBV5-6 | ASSRRRSVNTEAF
TRBJ2-1 | TRBV2 | ASGTGPYNEQF
TRBJ2-1 | TRBV5-1 | ASGLGTDNEQF
TRBJ2-1 | TRBV7-9 | ASSLVGTSGVLF
TRBJ2-5 | TRBV4-3 | ASSQDRQGAETQY
TRBJ1-4 | TRBV5-4 | ASSSRNEKLF
TRBJ1-5 | TRBV18 | ASSPSGPGEPQH
TRBJ2-1 | TRBV2 | ASSEDGRGNEQF
TRBJ2-7 | TRBV6-5 | ASTARGAGAYEQY
TRBJ1-1 | TRBV9 | ASSPGDMNTEAF
TRBJ1-2 | TRBV6-4 | ASSDETGLGGYT
TRBJ2-6 | TRBV18 | ASSPLQPTGGVNVLT
TRBJ2-1 | TRBV6-6 | ASSSLPGYNEQF
TRBJ1-1 | TRBV19 | ASSIRQATEAF
TRBJ1-1 | TRBV6-6 | ASRTGQLTEAF
TRBJ1-1 | TRBV6-5 | ASSVSRTANTEAF
TRBJ2-7 | TRBV7-2 | ASSLAGAGEQY
TRBJ2-2 | TRBV7-9 | ASRTPNTGELF
TRBJ2-5 | TRBV2 | ASSEGLAGEGETQY
TRBJ2-7 | TRBV15 | ATSRAGSLYEQY
TRBJ2-7 | TRBV10-3 | AISESPGQQVEQY
TRBJ2-7 | TRBV19 | ASRDGAGEQY
TRBJ2-7 | TRBV5-4 | ASSLRPNSPSYEQY
TRBJ2-5 | TRBV30 | AWSVGGPEETQY
TRBJ2-4 | TRBV5-4 | ASSTQRDRAKNIQY
TRBJ1-2 | TRBV5-1 | ASSLAGGYGYT
TRBJ2-7 | TRBV21-1 | ASSSHYEQY
TRBJ1-5 | TRBV7-9 | ASSPYRVNQPQH
TRBJ2-2 | TRBV5-8 | ASSRGLAGGRTGELF
- | TRBV7-2 | ASSFATGNHYEQY
TRBJ2-5 | TRBV4-2 | ASSQGTSGIQETQY
TRBJ1-3 | TRBV18 | ASSPAGTGNTIY
TRBJ2-7 | TRBV2 | ASSGSMAYEQY
TRBJ1-6 | TRBV28 | ASRPDSSSYNSPLH
- | TRBV9 | ASSAFGTGRPYEQY
TRBJ2-1 | TRBV5-1 | ASSLNQVGAYNEQF
TRBJ1-2 | TRBV27 | ASSLSYSYGYT
TRBJ2-7 | TRBV5-1 | ASSRTTSGESYEQY
TRBJ2-7 | TRBV4-2 | ASSQDLDSSYEQY
TRBJ2-1 | TRBV5-1 | ASRLGLADNNEQF
TRBJ1-1 | TRBV29-1 | SAQDWGTEAF
TRBJ1-1 | TRBV19 | ASRLLQGAGGTEAF
TRBJ2-7 | TRBV29-1 | SVESGDYEQY
TRBJ2-1 | TRBV19 | ASSSWGSGKGEQF
TRBJ1-1 | TRBV7-2 | ASSLRRGNTEAF
TRBJ2-1 | TRBV5-1 | ASSLDGSSYNEQF
TRBJ2-1 | TRBV5-1 | ASGDETGSRPF
TRBJ2-2 | TRBV10-3 | AISESIRTSGNTGELF